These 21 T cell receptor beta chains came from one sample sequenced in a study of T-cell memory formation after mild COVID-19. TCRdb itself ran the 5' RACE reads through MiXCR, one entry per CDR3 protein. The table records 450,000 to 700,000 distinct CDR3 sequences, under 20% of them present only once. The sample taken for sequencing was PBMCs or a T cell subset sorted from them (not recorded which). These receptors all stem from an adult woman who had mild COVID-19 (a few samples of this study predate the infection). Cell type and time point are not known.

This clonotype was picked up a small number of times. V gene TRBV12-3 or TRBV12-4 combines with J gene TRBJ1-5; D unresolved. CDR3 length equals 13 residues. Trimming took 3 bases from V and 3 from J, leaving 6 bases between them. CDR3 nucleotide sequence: TGTGCCAGCAGTTTCGCCCCCAATCAGCCCCAGCATTTT. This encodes CASSFAPNQPQHF.

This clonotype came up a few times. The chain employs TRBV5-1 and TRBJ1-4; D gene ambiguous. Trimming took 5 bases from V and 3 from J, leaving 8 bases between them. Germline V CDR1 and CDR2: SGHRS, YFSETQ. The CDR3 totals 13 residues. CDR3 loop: CASRSDANEKLFF. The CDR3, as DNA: TGCGCCAGCAGGTCCGACGCTAATGAAAAACTGTTTTTT.

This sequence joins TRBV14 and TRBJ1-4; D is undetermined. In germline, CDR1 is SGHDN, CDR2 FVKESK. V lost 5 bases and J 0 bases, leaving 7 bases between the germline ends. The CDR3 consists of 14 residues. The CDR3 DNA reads TGTGCCAGCAGCTTACCTGCAACTAATGAAAAACTGTTTTTT. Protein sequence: CASSLPATNEKLFF.

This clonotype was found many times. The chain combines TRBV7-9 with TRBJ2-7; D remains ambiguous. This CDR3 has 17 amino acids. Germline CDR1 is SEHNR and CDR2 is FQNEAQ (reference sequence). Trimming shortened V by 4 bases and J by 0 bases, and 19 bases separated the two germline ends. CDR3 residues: CASSSPPTRALSYEQYF. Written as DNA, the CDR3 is TGTGCCAGCAGCTCCCCCCCTACTCGGGCCCTCTCCTACGAGCAGTACTTC.

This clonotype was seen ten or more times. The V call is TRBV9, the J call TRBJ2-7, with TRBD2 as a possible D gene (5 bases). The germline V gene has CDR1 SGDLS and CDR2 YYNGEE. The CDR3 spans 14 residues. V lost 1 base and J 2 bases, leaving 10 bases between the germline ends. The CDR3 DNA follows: TGTGCCAGCAGCGTAACTCCGGGGACCTACGAGCAGTACTTC. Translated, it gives CASSVTPGTYEQYF.

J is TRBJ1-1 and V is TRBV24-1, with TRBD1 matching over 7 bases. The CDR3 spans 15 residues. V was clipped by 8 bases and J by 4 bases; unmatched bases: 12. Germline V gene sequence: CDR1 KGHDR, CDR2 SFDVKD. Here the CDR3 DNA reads TGTGCCACCAAAGAGACAGGGTCTGAGAGCACTGAAGCTTTCTTT. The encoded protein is CATKETGSESTEAFF.

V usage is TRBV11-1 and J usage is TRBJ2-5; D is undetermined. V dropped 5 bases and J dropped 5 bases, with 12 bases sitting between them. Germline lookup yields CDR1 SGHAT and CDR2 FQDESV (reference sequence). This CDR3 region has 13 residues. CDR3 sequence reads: CASSPGSTETQYF. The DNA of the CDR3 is TGTGCCAGCAGCCCAGGATCTACGGAGACCCAGTACTTC.

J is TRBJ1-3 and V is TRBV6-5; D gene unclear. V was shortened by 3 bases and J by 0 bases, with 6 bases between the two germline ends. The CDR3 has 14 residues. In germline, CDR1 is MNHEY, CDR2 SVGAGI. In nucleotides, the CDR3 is TGTGCCAGCAGTTATAGGCTCTCTGGAAACACCATATATTTT. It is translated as CASSYRLSGNTIYF.

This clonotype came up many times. CDR3 bases: TGTGCCAGCAGCCCAGAGAGCGGGGGGGCGCAGTATTTT. Protein: CASSPESGGAQYF. The chain joins TRBV7-3 to TRBJ2-3; 10 bases align to TRBD2. The CDR3 has 13 amino acids. V shed 5 bases, J shed 10 bases, and the junction held 6 bases outside the gene matches. In germline, CDR1 is SGHTA, CDR2 FQGTGA.

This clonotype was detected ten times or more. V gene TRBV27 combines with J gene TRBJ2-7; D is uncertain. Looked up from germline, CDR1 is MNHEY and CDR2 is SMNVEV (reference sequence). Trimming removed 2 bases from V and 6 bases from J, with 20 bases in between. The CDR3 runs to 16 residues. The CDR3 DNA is TGTGCCAGCAGTTTAACAGCCGGGTCTTCTATCTCCGAGCAGTACTTC. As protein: CASSLTAGSSISEQYF.

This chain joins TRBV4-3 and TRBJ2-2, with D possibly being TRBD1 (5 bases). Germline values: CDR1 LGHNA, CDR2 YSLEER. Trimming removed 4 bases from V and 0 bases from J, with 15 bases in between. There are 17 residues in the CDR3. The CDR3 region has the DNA TGCGCCAGCAGCCTGTTCCTCAGGGCTTCGAACACCGGGGAGCTGTTTTTT. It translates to CASSLFLRASNTGELFF.

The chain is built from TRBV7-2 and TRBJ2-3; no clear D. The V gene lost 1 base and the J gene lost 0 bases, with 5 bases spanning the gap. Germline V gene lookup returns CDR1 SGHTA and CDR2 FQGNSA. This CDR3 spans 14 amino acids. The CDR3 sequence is CASSLEESTDTQYF. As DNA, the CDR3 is TGTGCCAGCAGCTTAGAGGAGAGCACAGATACGCAGTATTTT. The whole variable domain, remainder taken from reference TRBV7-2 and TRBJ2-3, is GAGVSQSPSNKVTEKGKDVELRCDPISGHTALYWYRQSLGQGLEFLIYFQGNSAPDKSGLPSDRFSAERTGGSVSTLTIQRTQQEDSAVYLCASSLEESTDTQYFGPGTRLTVL.

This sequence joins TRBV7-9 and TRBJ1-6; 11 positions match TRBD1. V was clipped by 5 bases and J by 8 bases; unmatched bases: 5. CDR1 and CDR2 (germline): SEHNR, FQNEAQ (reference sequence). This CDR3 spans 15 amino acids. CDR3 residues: CASSGQGQGDSPLHF. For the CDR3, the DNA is TGTGCCAGCAGCGGTCAGGGACAGGGGGATTCACCCCTCCACTTT.

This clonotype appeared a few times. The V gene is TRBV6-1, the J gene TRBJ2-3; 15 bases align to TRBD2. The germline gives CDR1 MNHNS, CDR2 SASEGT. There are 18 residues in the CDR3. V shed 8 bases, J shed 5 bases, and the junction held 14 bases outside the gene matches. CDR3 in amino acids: CASPLGTSGGSLGDTQYF. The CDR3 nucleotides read TGTGCCAGCCCTCTCGGGACTAGCGGGGGGAGCTTGGGAGATACGCAGTATTTT.

CDR3 DNA sequence: TGTGCCAGCAGTTACCGGACAGGGAGTGGAAAACTGTTTTTT. Its translation: CASSYRTGSGKLFF. The V call is TRBV6-2 or TRBV6-3, the J call TRBJ1-4; 8 nucleotides agree with TRBD1. The CDR3 consists of 14 residues. Germline assignment: CDR1 MNHEY and CDR2 SVGEGT. The junction had 6 bases not matched to a gene; V was cut back by 2 bases and J by 10 bases.

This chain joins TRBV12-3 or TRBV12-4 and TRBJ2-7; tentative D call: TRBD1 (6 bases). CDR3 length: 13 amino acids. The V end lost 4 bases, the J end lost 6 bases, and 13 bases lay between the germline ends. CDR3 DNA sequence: TGTGCCAGCAGTTCCCGAGCCAGGGGCGAGCAGTACTTC. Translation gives CASSSRARGEQYF.

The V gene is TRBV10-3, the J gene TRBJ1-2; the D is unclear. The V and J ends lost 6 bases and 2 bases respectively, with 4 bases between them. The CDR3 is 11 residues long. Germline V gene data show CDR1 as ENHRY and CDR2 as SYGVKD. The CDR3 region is CAISENYGYTF. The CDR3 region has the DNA TGTGCCATCAGCGAGAACTATGGCTACACCTTC.

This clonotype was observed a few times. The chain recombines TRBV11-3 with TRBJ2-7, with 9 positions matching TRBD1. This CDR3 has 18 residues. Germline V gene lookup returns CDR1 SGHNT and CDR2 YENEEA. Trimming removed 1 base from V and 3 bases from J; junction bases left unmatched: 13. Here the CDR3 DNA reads TGTGCCAGCAGCTTAGCCGTGAGCCTTGGACAGGGGTTCTACGAGCAGTACTTC. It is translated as CASSLAVSLGQGFYEQYF.

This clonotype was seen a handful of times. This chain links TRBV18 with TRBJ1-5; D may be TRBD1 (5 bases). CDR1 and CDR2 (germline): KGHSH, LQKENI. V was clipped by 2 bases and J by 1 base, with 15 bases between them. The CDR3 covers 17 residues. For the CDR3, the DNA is TGTGCCAGCTCACCATCCGAGGGGAGGGCGAGCAATCAGCCCCAGCATTTT. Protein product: CASSPSEGRASNQPQHF.

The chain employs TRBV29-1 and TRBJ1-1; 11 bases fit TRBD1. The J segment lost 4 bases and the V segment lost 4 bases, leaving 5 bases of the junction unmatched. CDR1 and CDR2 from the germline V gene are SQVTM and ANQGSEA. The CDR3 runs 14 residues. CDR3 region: CSVGTGGVSTEAFF. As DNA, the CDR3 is TGCAGCGTTGGGACAGGGGGCGTATCCACTGAAGCTTTCTTT.

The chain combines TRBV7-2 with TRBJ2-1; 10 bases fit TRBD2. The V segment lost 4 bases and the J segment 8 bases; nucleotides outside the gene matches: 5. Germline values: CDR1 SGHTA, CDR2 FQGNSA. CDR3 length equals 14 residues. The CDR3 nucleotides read TGTGCCAGCAGCTCGACTAGCGGGCTCGATGAGCAGTTCTTC. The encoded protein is CASSSTSGLDEQFF.